The 31 T cell receptor beta chains presented below share a single source sample, sequenced in a study of blood T cell repertoires in COVID-19. TCRdb keeps only in-frame clones here, not all; method: immunoSEQ multiplex PCR. The data contain some 66,000 clones, approximately 82% of them singletons. The sequenced material came from peripheral blood. All receptors derive from a man between 60 and 70 years old with acute or convalescent COVID-19.

In its sample, this clone was seen a few times. V is TRBV2 and J is TRBJ2-7; possible D gene TRBD2, 8 bases. V gave up 4 bases and J gave up 7 bases, with 20 bases separating them. The CDR3 runs to 15 residues. Germline loops: CDR1 SNHLY, CDR2 FYNNEI. CDR3 nucleotide sequence: TGTGCCAGCAGTGGAGGACTAGCAGGGGGACGGGAGCAGTACTTC. This gives the protein CASSGGLAGGREQYF.

The chain joins TRBV7-9 to TRBJ2-7; 12 positions match TRBD1. The CDR3 has 18 residues. V shed 4 bases and J 5 bases; nucleotides not matched to a gene: 15. Per the germline V gene, CDR1 is SEHNR and CDR2 is FQNEAQ (reference sequence). The CDR3 DNA is TGTGCCAGCAGCTCCCTTAGGGGGGCCGGGACAGGGGGCCACGAGCAGTACTTC. This sequence encodes CASSSLRGAGTGGHEQYF. Full variable domain (outside the CDR3, taken from reference TRBV7-9 and TRBJ2-7): DTGVSQNPRHKITKRGQNVTFRCDPISEHNRLYWYRQTLGQGPEFLTYFQNEAQLEKSRLLSDRFSAERPKGSFSTLEIQRTEQGDSAMYLCASSSLRGAGTGGHEQYFGPGTRLTVT.

The rearrangement uses TRBV7-8 and TRBJ1-1; no firm D call. CDR1 and CDR2 from the germline V gene are SGHVS and FQNEAQ. V dropped 3 bases and J dropped 5 bases, with 10 bases sitting between them. The CDR3 sequence is 13 residues long. CDR3 nucleotides: TGTGCCAGCAGCTTGAGAGGAAGGACTGAAGCTTTCTTT. Protein sequence: CASSLRGRTEAFF.

The V call is TRBV7-9, the J call TRBJ1-3; the D is unclear. Trimming took 8 bases from V and 7 from J, leaving 12 bases between them. Germline V gene sequence: CDR1 SEHNR, CDR2 FQNEAQ (reference sequence). This CDR3 is 12 amino acids long. This CDR3 is CASSRGTNTIYF. The CDR3 nucleotides are TGTGCCAGCTCTCGAGGCACGAACACCATATATTTT. Full variable domain (missing parts from reference TRBV7-9 and TRBJ1-3): DTGVSQNPRHKITKRGQNVTFRCDPISEHNRLYWYRQTLGQGPEFLTYFQNEAQLEKSRLLSDRFSAERPKGSFSTLEIQRTEQGDSAMYLCASSRGTNTIYFGEGSWLTVV.

The chain couples TRBV7-8 to TRBJ2-5; 8 nucleotides align to TRBD1. Germline assignment: CDR1 SGHVS and CDR2 FQNEAQ. The CDR3 consists of 15 residues. With 4 bases clipped from V and 5 bases from J, the junction kept 9 bases outside the gene matches. Here the CDR3 reads CASSSVSGGAETQYF. As DNA, the CDR3 is TGTGCCAGCAGCTCCGTCTCAGGGGGCGCGGAGACCCAGTACTTC. Supplemented by reference TRBV7-8 and TRBJ2-5, the full variable domain reads GAGVSQSPRYKVAKRGQDVALRCDPISGHVSLFWYQQALGQGPEFLTYFQNEAQLDKSGLPSDRFFAERPEGSVSTLKIQRTQQEDSAVYLCASSSVSGGAETQYFGPGTRLLVL.

The chain links TRBV25-1 to TRBJ2-5, with TRBD1 matching 10 bases. The CDR3 covers 16 residues. V shed 6 bases, J shed 1 base, and the junction held 8 bases outside the gene matches. The germline gives CDR1 MGHDK, CDR2 SYGVNS. The CDR3 spells CASSTGTGAAQETQYF. The CDR3 DNA sequence: TGTGCCAGCAGCACCGGGACAGGGGCGGCCCAAGAGACCCAGTACTTC.

This chain connects TRBV19 to TRBJ2-2, with a tentative D call TRBD2 (6 bases). The CDR3 contains 13 residues. Trimming cost V 9 bases and J 6 bases, with 14 bases left between them. From germline, CDR1 is LNHDA and CDR2 SQIVND (reference sequence). The CDR3 region has the DNA TGTGCCAGCAGGACGGAGGGTCCCGGGGAGCTGTTTTTT. Its protein is CASRTEGPGELFF.

Regarding this clone: A much more abundant neighbour one base away suggests this may be a read error. The V and J genes are TRBV18 and TRBJ1-1; D is unresolved. The CDR3 has 16 residues. With 0 bases removed from V and 4 bases from J, the gap between germline ends came to 15 bases. CDR1 KGHSH and CDR2 LQKENI come from the germline V gene. The CDR3 nucleotides are TGTGCCAGCTCACCACCTGAGGCGGGGAGCCGCACTGAAGCTTTCTTT. Protein product: CASSPPEAGSRTEAFF.

This clone was seen just once. The chain joins TRBV18 to TRBJ1-1; tentatively, D is TRBD1 (5 bases). This CDR3 has 15 residues. Per the germline V gene, CDR1 is KGHSH and CDR2 is LQKENI. V gave up 3 bases and J gave up 2 bases, with 13 bases separating them. CDR3 bases: TGTGCCAGCTCACCTACCATGGGGCTAAACACTGAAGCTTTCTTT. It codes for CASSPTMGLNTEAFF.

This rearrangement joins TRBV5-1 to TRBJ1-2, with 9 nucleotides matching TRBD1. Per germline, CDR1 SGHRS and CDR2 YFSETQ. Losses at the gene ends were 5 bases for V and 8 bases for J; bases not matched to a gene: 10. This CDR3 has 14 amino acids. The CDR3 bases are TGCGCCAGCAGTACAGGGACAGGGTATGACGGCTACACCTTC. This translates into CASSTGTGYDGYTF.

The V call is TRBV4-3, the J call TRBJ1-2; D perhaps matches TRBD1 (5 bases). This CDR3 region has 14 residues. Trimming took off 1 base at V and 4 bases at J, with 10 bases between the two ends. Germline CDR1 and CDR2: LGHNA and YSLEER. The CDR3 region has the DNA TGCGCCAGCAGCCAAGCCATGACAGCCTATGGCTACACCTTC. Its translation: CASSQAMTAYGYTF.

This clone was seen just once. This chain uses TRBV7-2 with TRBJ2-5, with D perhaps matching TRBD2 (5 bases). This CDR3 has 15 amino acids. With 8 bases removed from V and 2 bases from J, the gap between germline ends came to 18 bases. Germline V CDR1 and CDR2: SGHTA, FQGNSA. Here the CDR3 reads CASAKDGNRQETQYF. The CDR3 nucleotides read TGTGCCAGCGCGAAGGACGGGAATCGTCAAGAGACCCAGTACTTC.

The chain has TRBV2 and TRBJ1-2; D remains ambiguous. This CDR3 has 12 residues. Per germline, CDR1 SNHLY and CDR2 FYNNEI. Trimming removed 4 bases at V and 6 bases at J, with 9 bases between. The CDR3 region is CASSVSGDGYTF. The CDR3 region has the DNA TGTGCCAGCAGTGTTTCGGGAGATGGCTACACCTTC. Full variable domain (remainder filled in from reference TRBV2 and TRBJ1-2): EPEVTQTPSHQVTQMGQEVILRCVPISNHLYFYWYRQILGQKVEFLVSFYNNEISEKSEIFDDQFSVERPDGSNFTLKIRSTKLEDSAMYFCASSVSGDGYTFGSGTRLTVV.

This chain uses TRBV7-8 with TRBJ1-6; no clear D. The CDR3 runs 14 residues. The V end was cut by 5 bases, the J end by 8 bases, with 13 bases between. Per germline, CDR1 SGHVS and CDR2 FQNEAQ. CDR3 region: CASSHSRQDSPLHF. The CDR3, as DNA: TGTGCCAGCAGCCACAGTCGGCAGGATTCACCCCTCCACTTT. The variable domain in full, completed from reference TRBV7-8 and TRBJ1-6, reads GAGVSQSPRYKVAKRGQDVALRCDPISGHVSLFWYQQALGQGPEFLTYFQNEAQLDKSGLPSDRFFAERPEGSVSTLKIQRTQQEDSAVYLCASSHSRQDSPLHFGNGTRLTVT.

This chain joins TRBV4-3 and TRBJ2-3; D may be TRBD2 (5 bases). V shed 5 bases and J shed 0 bases, with 9 bases lying between them. Germline CDR1 reads LGHNA; CDR2 reads YSLEER. The CDR3 is made up of 14 amino acids. In DNA form, the CDR3 reads TGCGCCAGCAGCGGTCGGGGAAGCACAGATACGCAGTATTTT. Protein sequence: CASSGRGSTDTQYF.

The V gene is TRBV5-6, the J gene TRBJ1-4; possible D gene TRBD1, 6 bases. This CDR3 contains 15 residues. Germline CDR1 and CDR2: SGHDT and YYEEEE. V was clipped by 4 bases and J by 6 bases, with 16 bases between them. The chain's CDR3 is CASSPLQGVHEKLFF. CDR3 nucleotide sequence: TGTGCCAGCAGCCCCCTACAGGGCGTTCATGAAAAACTGTTTTTT.

J is TRBJ1-1 and V is TRBV14; D call uncertain. The CDR3 spans 15 residues. Between the trimmed V and J ends, which lost 2 bases and 1 base, there was a span of 11 bases. Per the germline V gene, CDR1 is SGHDN and CDR2 is FVKESK. This CDR3 reads CASSQISGRNTEAFF. In DNA form, the CDR3 reads TGTGCCAGCAGCCAAATTTCCGGGAGGAACACTGAAGCTTTCTTT.

The rearrangement uses TRBV5-1 and TRBJ2-3; TRBD2 matches 8 bases. CDR3 length: 14 residues. Trimming at V came to 6 bases and at J to 2 bases, leaving 5 bases not matched to a gene. CDR1 is SGHRS and CDR2 is YFSETQ in the germline V gene. The CDR3 is CASKRGPNTDTQYF. CDR3 nucleotide sequence: TGCGCCAGCAAGCGGGGGCCGAACACAGATACGCAGTATTTT.

As DNA, the CDR3 is TGTGCCAGCAGAGCGAACATTCCAACTAATGAAAAACTGTTTTTT. Translated: CASRANIPTNEKLFF. The rearrangement links TRBV2 to TRBJ1-4, with D unresolved. With 6 bases removed from V and 0 bases from J, the gap between germline ends came to 11 bases. There are 15 residues in the CDR3. Germline CDR1 and CDR2: SNHLY and FYNNEI.

CDR3 amino acids: CASSRETGASQETQYF. DNA for the CDR3: TGTGCCAGCAGCCGTGAGACAGGGGCGTCCCAAGAGACCCAGTACTTC. The rearrangement uses TRBV6-2 or TRBV6-3 and TRBJ2-5; the match to TRBD1 covers 8 bases. After removal of 6 bases from V and 1 base from J, the junction contained 10 bases not matched to a gene. Germline V CDR1 and CDR2: MNHEY, SVGEGT. This CDR3 is 16 amino acids long.

The chain carries TRBV2 and TRBJ2-7, with TRBD1 matching 8 bases. CDR3 size: 14 residues. V was pared by 1 base and J by 6 bases, with 5 bases of the junction left unmatched. The germline gives CDR1 SNHLY, CDR2 FYNNEI. The CDR3: CASSEGTGPREQYV. The DNA of the CDR3 is TGTGCCAGCAGTGAAGGGACAGGGCCGCGCGAGCAGTACGTC.

The chain has TRBV4-1 and TRBJ1-1; D not resolved. CDR1 and CDR2 from the germline V gene are MGHRA and YSYEKL. The ends were cut back, 4 bases at V and 1 base at J, with 7 bases in the middle. The length of the CDR3 is 13 residues. The CDR3 DNA reads as TGCGCCAGCAGCCTTACACAGAACACTGAAGCTTTCTTT. Translation gives CASSLTQNTEAFF.

V usage is TRBV7-7 and J usage is TRBJ2-2, with 7 bases matching TRBD2. Germline V CDR1 and CDR2: SSHAT, FNYEAQ (reference sequence). The V and J ends lost 5 bases and 8 bases, in that order; junction bases with no gene match: 8. This CDR3 region has 14 residues. The CDR3 DNA reads as TGTGCCAGCAGCGCCCACGGGACTACTGGGGAGCTGTTTTTT. Translated, it gives CASSAHGTTGELFF.

The chain links TRBV29-1 to TRBJ2-3; maybe TRBD2 (5 bases). CDR3 size: 14 residues. Germline V lookup: CDR1 SQVTM, CDR2 ANQGSEA. Trimming took 7 bases from V and 1 from J, leaving 15 bases between them. The CDR3 is CSGTKGSGTDTQYF. The CDR3 DNA reads TGCAGCGGCACGAAGGGTAGCGGCACAGATACGCAGTATTTT.

The chain employs TRBV18 and TRBJ1-1; D gene ambiguous. Trimming removed 2 bases at V and 3 bases at J, with 10 bases between. The CDR3 is 14 residues long. Germline CDR1 is KGHSH and CDR2 is LQKENI. The CDR3 protein is CASSPRGKHTEAFF. CDR3 sequence (DNA): TGTGCCAGCTCACCAAGAGGGAAGCACACTGAAGCTTTCTTT.

The CDR3 sequence is CASSYRGLNTDTQYF. The CDR3 DNA reads as TGTGCCAGCAGCTATAGGGGCTTAAACACAGATACGCAGTATTTT. The chain links TRBV7-9 to TRBJ2-3, with D possibly TRBD1 on 5 matching bases. The V and J ends lost 4 bases and 2 bases respectively, with 13 bases between them. The CDR3 length is 15 residues. Germline V gene data show CDR1 as SEHNR and CDR2 as FQNEAQ (reference sequence).

This clone was counted a single time. The V gene is TRBV3-1 (or the pseudogene TRBV3-2), the J gene TRBJ2-1, with 8 bases that match TRBD1. From germline, CDR1 is LGHDT and CDR2 YNNKEL (reference sequence). This CDR3 is 15 amino acids long. Trimming removed 3 bases from V and 7 bases from J; junction bases left unmatched: 8. The CDR3 here is CASSQGQVSGNEQFF. The CDR3 bases are TGTGCCAGCAGCCAGGGACAGGTGTCGGGAAATGAGCAGTTCTTC.

The chain carries TRBV7-2 and TRBJ1-3; D might be TRBD1 (6 bases). The germline gives CDR1 SGHTA, CDR2 FQGNSA. This CDR3 is built from 16 residues. Trimming removed 4 bases at V and 3 bases at J, with 16 bases between. CDR3 coding DNA: TGTGCCAGCAGCTCGTCCCGGGACATCCGTGGAAACACCATATATTTT. This codes for CASSSSRDIRGNTIYF.

The V gene is TRBV3-1 (or the pseudogene TRBV3-2), the J gene TRBJ2-5, with 9 bases identical to TRBD2. Germline lookup yields CDR1 LGHDT and CDR2 YNNKEL (reference sequence). With 4 bases clipped from V and 5 bases from J, the junction kept 11 bases outside the gene matches. This CDR3 is built from 16 residues. The CDR3 DNA reads as TGTGCCAGCAGCCCCAGGCCTAGCGGGGATTTGGAGACCCAGTACTTC. Protein product: CASSPRPSGDLETQYF.

The chain recombines TRBV7-9 with TRBJ1-2; TRBD1 matches 8 bases. The J segment lost 4 bases and the V segment lost 5 bases, leaving 15 bases of the junction unmatched. The CDR3 extends over 17 amino acids. CDR1 is SEHNR and CDR2 is FQNEAQ in the germline V gene (reference sequence). As DNA, the CDR3 is TGTGCCAGCAGCCCCCCATACCGACAGGGGACGGGCTATGGCTACACCTTC. Translating it yields CASSPPYRQGTGYGYTF.

The genes are TRBV5-4 and TRBJ2-2, with 15 positions matching TRBD2. Trimming at V came to 5 bases and at J to 4 bases, leaving 9 bases not matched to a gene. The CDR3 sequence is 18 residues long. Germline V gene sequence: CDR1 SGHNT, CDR2 YYREEE (reference sequence). This CDR3 reads CASSSGLAGGLGTGELFF. Written as DNA, the CDR3 is TGTGCCAGCAGTTCTGGACTAGCGGGGGGGCTAGGCACCGGGGAGCTGTTTTTT. Using reference TRBV5-4 and TRBJ2-2 for the parts outside the CDR3, the full variable domain is ETGVTQSPTHLIKTRGQQVTLRCSSQSGHNTVSWYQQALGQGPQFIFQYYREEENGRGNFPPRFSGLQFPNYSSELNVNALELDDSALYLCASSSGLAGGLGTGELFFGEGSRLTVL.